Below are 11 T cell receptor beta chains sequenced from a single sample in a study of immune evolution from preneoplasia to lung adenocarcinoma. Clones were read by immunoSEQ multiplex PCR, and TCRdb kept only the in-frame ones, dropping some. The sample contains about 6,300 clones, approximately 79% of which appear only once. Sample: FFPE minimally invasive lung adenocarcinoma tissue. These receptor sequences come from a person aged 70 to 85 with lung adenocarcinoma.

The V call is TRBV7-6, the J call TRBJ2-2; D is undetermined. The CDR3 runs 16 residues. Trimming stripped 4 bases from V and 0 bases from J, with 12 bases between. Germline V gene sequence: CDR1 SGHVS, CDR2 FNYEAQ. Here the CDR3 reads CASSSLAEPNTGELFF. CDR3 coding DNA: TGTGCCAGCAGCTCCTTAGCTGAACCGAACACCGGGGAGCTGTTTTTT.

The chain couples TRBV7-2 to TRBJ2-2; the match to TRBD2 covers 8 bases. CDR3 length: 18 residues. CDR1 is SGHTA, CDR2 FQGNSA, per germline. Trimming removed 3 bases from V and 0 bases from J; junction bases left unmatched: 9. DNA for the CDR3: TGTGCCAGCAGCTTCAGCGGGGGTCACCGCACGAACACCGGGGAGCTGTTTTTT. Residues: CASSFSGGHRTNTGELFF. The whole variable domain, remainder taken from reference TRBV7-2 and TRBJ2-2, is GAGVSQSPSNKVTEKGKDVELRCDPISGHTALYWYRQSLGQGLEFLIYFQGNSAPDKSGLPSDRFSAERTGGSVSTLTIQRTQQEDSAVYLCASSFSGGHRTNTGELFFGEGSRLTVL.

This clone has just one count. The V call is TRBV12-5, the J call TRBJ2-2; D not certain. Germline loops: CDR1 LGHNT, CDR2 FRNRAP. This CDR3 has 12 residues. Trimming removed 2 bases from V and 8 bases from J, with 6 bases in between. CDR3 sequence (DNA): TGTGCTAGTGGTTTGATCGAGGGGGAGCTGTTTTTT. Its translation: CASGLIEGELFF.

The chain employs TRBV15 and TRBJ2-5; tentative D call: TRBD2 (7 bases). Between the trimmed V and J ends, which lost 0 bases and 4 bases, there was a span of 9 bases. CDR1 and CDR2 (germline): LNHNV, YYDKDF (reference sequence). The CDR3 consists of 14 residues. The CDR3 nucleotides are TGTGCCACCAGCAGAGATCGGGGGGCAGAGACCCAGTACTTC. Protein sequence: CATSRDRGAETQYF.

This chain joins TRBV6-5 and TRBJ2-5; D ambiguous. CDR1 is MNHEY and CDR2 is SVGAGI in the germline V gene. V lost 0 bases, J lost 5 bases, and 10 bases lay in between. The CDR3 consists of 14 residues. CDR3 in amino acids: CASSYSFQSETQYF. CDR3 sequence (DNA): TGTGCCAGCAGTTACTCGTTTCAATCGGAGACCCAGTACTTC.

This chain joins TRBV9 and TRBJ2-2; a possible D gene is TRBD1 (5 bases). Trimming took off 0 bases at V and 7 bases at J, with 10 bases between the two ends. The germline V gene has CDR1 SGDLS and CDR2 YYNGEE. This CDR3 is 14 amino acids long. The CDR3 nucleotides are TGTGCCAGCAGCGTAGCTTCAGGGTACGGGGAGCTGTTTTTT. Amino acids: CASSVASGYGELFF.

This clone was counted only a few times. The chain couples TRBV11-2 to TRBJ2-3; D is unresolved. Looked up from germline, CDR1 is SGHAT and CDR2 is FQNNGV. Trimming stripped 2 bases from V and 1 base from J, with 10 bases between. There are 15 residues in the CDR3. Here the CDR3 DNA reads TGTGCCAGCAGCTTATATAAGACACGCACAGATACGCAGTATTTT. It specifies CASSLYKTRTDTQYF.

The gene calls are TRBV10-1 and TRBJ2-7; 7 bases are shared with TRBD2. The CDR3 has 15 amino acids. Looked up from germline, CDR1 is WNHNN and CDR2 is SYGVQD (reference sequence). V was pared by 3 bases and J by 0 bases, with 5 bases of the junction left unmatched. As DNA, the CDR3 is TGCGCCAGCAGTGACGGGGCTAGCGGCTCCTACGAGCAGTACTTC. Translating it yields CASSDGASGSYEQYF.

The CDR3 reads CASSDTRVNTGELFF. The CDR3 bases are TGTGCCAGCAGTGATACCAGGGTGAACACCGGGGAGCTGTTTTTT. The chain is built from TRBV2 and TRBJ2-2, with D perhaps TRBD1 (5 bases). Trimming cost V 3 bases and J 1 base, with 9 bases left between them. The germline V gene encodes CDR1 SNHLY and CDR2 FYNNEI. The CDR3 consists of 15 residues.

The V call is TRBV9, the J call TRBJ2-2, with 10 bases that match TRBD1. The CDR3 is made up of 17 amino acids. Germline V gene lookup returns CDR1 SGDLS and CDR2 YYNGEE. The ends lost 3 bases at V and 1 base at J; junction bases unmatched: 6. The DNA for the CDR3 is TGTGCCAGCAGCGCGGGACAGGGGAGCAGGAACACCGGGGAGCTGTTTTTT. It is translated as CASSAGQGSRNTGELFF.

CDR3 bases: TGTGCCAGCAGTTACGGGGTTCTTCAGCCCCAGCATTTT. Translating it yields CASSYGVLQPQHF. The genes are TRBV6-5 and TRBJ1-5, with D uncertain. CDR1 is MNHEY, CDR2 SVGAGI, per germline. Trimming stripped 2 bases from V and 6 bases from J, with 8 bases between. This CDR3 has 13 residues.